Detailed here is one T cell receptor (beta chain). Its antigen is not known. Trimming left V 5 bases short and J 6 bases short, with 13 bases between. The germline V gene encodes CDR1 SQVTM and CDR2 ANQGSEA. The CDR3 is 12 amino acids. These data are taken from a study of Ad26.COV2.S vaccination and SARS-CoV-2 variants. Sequencing used immunoSEQ multiplex PCR; TCRdb keeps in-frame clones, though not all of them. The sample has about 400,000 clones; around 89% are singletons. Specified treatment: 15 to 20 received Ad26.COV2.S at low or high dose, single or two shots; 5 received placebo; per-sample allocation not given. Sampling was performed 63 days after the first vaccine or placebo injection. The study, taken as a whole, reports: Placebo recipients showed lower spike-specific TCR breadth than vaccinees.

Material: peripheral blood, obtained in a trial of Ad26.COV2.S vaccine versus placebo. The chain carries TRBV29-1 and TRBJ1-2; D unclear. The sequence derives from a person aged 18-65 years who received the Ad26.COV2.S COVID-19 vaccine or a placebo. This CDR3 reads CSVMELLHGYTF. The CDR3 DNA is TGCAGCGTTATGGAACTCCTCCATGGCTACACCTTC.